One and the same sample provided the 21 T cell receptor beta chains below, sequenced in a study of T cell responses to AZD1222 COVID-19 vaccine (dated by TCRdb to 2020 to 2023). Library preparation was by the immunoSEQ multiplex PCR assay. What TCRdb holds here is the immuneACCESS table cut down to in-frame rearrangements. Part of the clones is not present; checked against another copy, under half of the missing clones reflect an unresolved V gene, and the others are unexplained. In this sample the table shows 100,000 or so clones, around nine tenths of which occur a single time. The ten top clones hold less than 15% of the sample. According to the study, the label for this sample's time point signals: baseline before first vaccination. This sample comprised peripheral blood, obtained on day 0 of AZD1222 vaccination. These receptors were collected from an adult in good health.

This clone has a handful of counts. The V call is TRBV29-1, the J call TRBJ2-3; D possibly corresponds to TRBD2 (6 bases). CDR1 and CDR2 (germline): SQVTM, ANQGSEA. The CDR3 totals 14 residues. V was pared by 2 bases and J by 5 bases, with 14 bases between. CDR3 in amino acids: CSVEPPSVGDTQYF. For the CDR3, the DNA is TGCAGCGTTGAACCCCCTAGCGTGGGAGATACGCAGTATTTT.

CDR3 bases: TGCGCCAGCAGCTTGGACGGGGCCCAGACAAACTACGAGCAGTACTTC. It is translated as CASSLDGAQTNYEQYF. This chain joins TRBV5-1 and TRBJ2-7, with D perhaps assigned TRBD1 or TRBD2 (5 bases each). The CDR3 has 16 residues. The V and J ends lost 0 bases and 3 bases respectively, with 16 bases between them. Looked up from germline, CDR1 is SGHRS and CDR2 is YFSETQ.

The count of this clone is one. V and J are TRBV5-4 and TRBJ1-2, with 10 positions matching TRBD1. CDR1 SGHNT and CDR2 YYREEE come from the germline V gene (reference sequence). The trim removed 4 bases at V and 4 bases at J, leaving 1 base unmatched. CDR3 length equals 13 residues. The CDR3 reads CASSGTGAYGYTF. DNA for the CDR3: TGTGCCAGCAGCGGGACAGGGGCCTATGGCTACACCTTC.

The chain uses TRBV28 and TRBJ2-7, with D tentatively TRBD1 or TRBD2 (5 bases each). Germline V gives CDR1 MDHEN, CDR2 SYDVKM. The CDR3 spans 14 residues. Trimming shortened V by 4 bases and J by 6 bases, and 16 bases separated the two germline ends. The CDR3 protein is CASSSRILGTEQYF. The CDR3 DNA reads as TGTGCCAGCAGTTCCCGGATCTTGGGGACCGAGCAGTACTTC. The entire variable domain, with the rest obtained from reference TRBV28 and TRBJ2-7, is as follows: DVKVTQSSRYLVKRTGEKVFLECVQDMDHENMFWYRQDPGLGLRLIYFSYDVKMKEKGDIPEGYSVSREKKERFSLILESASTNQTSMYLCASSSRILGTEQYFGPGTRLTVT.

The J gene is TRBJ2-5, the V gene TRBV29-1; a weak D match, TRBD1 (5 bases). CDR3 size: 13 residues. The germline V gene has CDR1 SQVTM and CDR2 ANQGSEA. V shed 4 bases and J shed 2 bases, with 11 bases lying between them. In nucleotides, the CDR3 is TGCAGCGTTGCGAAGGGGTCACAAGAGACCCAGTACTTC. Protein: CSVAKGSQETQYF.

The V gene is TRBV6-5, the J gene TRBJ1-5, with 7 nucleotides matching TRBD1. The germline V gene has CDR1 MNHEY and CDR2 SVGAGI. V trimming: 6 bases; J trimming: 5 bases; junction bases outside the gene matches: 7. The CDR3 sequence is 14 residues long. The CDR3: CASSRTGFDQPQHF. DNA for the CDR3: TGTGCCAGCAGCCGGACAGGTTTTGATCAGCCCCAGCATTTT.

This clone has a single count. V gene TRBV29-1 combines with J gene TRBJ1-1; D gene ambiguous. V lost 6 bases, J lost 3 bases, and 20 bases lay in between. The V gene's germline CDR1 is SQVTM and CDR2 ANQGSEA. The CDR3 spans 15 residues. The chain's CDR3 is CSVPAGGTWDTEAFF. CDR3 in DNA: TGCAGCGTACCAGCAGGAGGAACTTGGGACACTGAAGCTTTCTTT.

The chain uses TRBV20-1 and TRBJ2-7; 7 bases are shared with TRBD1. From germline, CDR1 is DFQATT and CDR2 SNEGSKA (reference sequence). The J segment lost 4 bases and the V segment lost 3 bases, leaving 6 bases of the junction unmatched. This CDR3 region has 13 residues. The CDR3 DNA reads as TGCAGTGCTAGTGACAGGGATTCATACGAGCAGTACTTC. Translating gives CSASDRDSYEQYF.

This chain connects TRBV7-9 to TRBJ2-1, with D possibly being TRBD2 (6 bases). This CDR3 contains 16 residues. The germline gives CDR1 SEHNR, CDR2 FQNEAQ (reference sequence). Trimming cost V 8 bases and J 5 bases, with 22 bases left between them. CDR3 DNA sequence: TGTGCCAGCGTCGGCACCGGAGGAGGGGTTCACAATGAGCAGTTCTTC. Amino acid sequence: CASVGTGGGVHNEQFF.

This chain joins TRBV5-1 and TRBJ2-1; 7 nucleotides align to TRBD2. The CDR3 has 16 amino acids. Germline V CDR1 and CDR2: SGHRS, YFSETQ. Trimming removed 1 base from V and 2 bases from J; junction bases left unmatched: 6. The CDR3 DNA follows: TGCGCCAGCAGCTTGCTAGCGGCGGAGGCCTACAATGAGCAGTTCTTC. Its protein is CASSLLAAEAYNEQFF.

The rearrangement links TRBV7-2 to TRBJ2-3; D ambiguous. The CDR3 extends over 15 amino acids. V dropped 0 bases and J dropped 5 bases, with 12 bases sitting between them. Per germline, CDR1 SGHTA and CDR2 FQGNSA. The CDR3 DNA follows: TGTGCCAGCAGCTTAGCGCAGGCAATCGGAGATACGCAGTATTTT. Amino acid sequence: CASSLAQAIGDTQYF.

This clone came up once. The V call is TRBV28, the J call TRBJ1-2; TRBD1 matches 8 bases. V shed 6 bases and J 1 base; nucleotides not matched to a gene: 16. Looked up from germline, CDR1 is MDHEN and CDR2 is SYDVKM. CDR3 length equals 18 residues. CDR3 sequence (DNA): TGTGCCAGCAGCTTTTCGTGGGGGTCAGGGGGCGATAACTATGGCTACACCTTC. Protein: CASSFSWGSGGDNYGYTF.

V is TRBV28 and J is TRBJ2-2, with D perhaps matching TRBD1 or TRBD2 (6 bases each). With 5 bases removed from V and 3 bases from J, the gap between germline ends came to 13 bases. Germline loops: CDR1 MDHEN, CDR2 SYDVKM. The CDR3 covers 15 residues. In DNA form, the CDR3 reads TGTGCCAGCAGTCCGTGGGGGGCAGACACCGGGGAGCTGTTTTTT. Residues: CASSPWGADTGELFF. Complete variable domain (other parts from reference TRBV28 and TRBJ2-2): DVKVTQSSRYLVKRTGEKVFLECVQDMDHENMFWYRQDPGLGLRLIYFSYDVKMKEKGDIPEGYSVSREKKERFSLILESASTNQTSMYLCASSPWGADTGELFFGEGSRLTVL.

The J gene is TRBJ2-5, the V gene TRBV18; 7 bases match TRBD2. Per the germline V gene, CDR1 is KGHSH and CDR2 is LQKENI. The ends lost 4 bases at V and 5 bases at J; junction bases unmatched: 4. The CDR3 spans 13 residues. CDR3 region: CASSRGSGETQYF. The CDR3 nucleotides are TGTGCCAGCTCACGCGGGAGTGGGGAGACCCAGTACTTC.

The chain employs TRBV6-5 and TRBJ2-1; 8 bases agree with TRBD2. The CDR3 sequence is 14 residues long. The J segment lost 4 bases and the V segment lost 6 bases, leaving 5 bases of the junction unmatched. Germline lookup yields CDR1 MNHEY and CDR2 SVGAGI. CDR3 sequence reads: CASRPGLGYNEQFF. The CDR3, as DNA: TGTGCCAGCAGGCCGGGACTAGGATACAATGAGCAGTTCTTC.

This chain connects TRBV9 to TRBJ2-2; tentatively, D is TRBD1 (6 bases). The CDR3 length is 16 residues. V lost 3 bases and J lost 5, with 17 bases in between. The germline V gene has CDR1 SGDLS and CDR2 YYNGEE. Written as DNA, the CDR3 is TGTGCCAGCAGCGAGGGACAAGGGAGATGGACCGGGGAGCTGTTTTTT. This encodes CASSEGQGRWTGELFF.

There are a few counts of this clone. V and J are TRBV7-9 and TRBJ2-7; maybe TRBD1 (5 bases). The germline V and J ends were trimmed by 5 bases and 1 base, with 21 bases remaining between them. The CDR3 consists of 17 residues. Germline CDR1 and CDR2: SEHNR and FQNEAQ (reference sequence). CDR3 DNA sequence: TGTGCCAGCAGCCCGGCCCCCAGAATACAGGCGTCCTACGAGCAGTACTTC. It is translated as CASSPAPRIQASYEQYF.

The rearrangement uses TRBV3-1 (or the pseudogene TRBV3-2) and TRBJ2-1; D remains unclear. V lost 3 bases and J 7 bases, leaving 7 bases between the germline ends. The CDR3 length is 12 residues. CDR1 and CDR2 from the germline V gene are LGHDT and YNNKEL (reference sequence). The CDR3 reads CASSHPPNEQFF. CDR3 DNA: TGTGCCAGCAGCCACCCCCCGAATGAGCAGTTCTTC.

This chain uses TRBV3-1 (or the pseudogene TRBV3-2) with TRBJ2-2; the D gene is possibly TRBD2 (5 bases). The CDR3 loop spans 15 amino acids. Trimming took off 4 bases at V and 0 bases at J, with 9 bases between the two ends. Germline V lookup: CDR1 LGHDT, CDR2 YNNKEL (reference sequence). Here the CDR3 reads CASSPHGANTGELFF. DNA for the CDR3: TGTGCCAGCAGCCCCCACGGGGCGAACACCGGGGAGCTGTTTTTT.

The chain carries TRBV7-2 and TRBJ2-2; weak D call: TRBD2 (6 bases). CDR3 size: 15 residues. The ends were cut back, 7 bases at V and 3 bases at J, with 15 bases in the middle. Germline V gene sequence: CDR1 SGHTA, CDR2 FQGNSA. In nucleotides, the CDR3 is TGTGCCAGCACCCTTAGCGGAAAGCACACCGGGGAGCTGTTTTTT. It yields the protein CASTLSGKHTGELFF.

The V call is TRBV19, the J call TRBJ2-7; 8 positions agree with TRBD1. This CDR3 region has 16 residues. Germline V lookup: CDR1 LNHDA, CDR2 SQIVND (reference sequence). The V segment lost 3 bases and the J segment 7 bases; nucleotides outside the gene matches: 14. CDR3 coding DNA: TGTGCCAGTAGTATGGACGCGACAGGGGCCAACTCGGAGCAGTACTTC. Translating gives CASSMDATGANSEQYF. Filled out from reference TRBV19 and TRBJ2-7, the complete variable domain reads DGGITQSPKYLFRKEGQNVTLSCEQNLNHDAMYWYRQDPGQGLRLIYYSQIVNDFQKGDIAEGYSVSREKKESFPLTVTSAQKNPTAFYLCASSMDATGANSEQYFGPGTRLTVT.